A selection of T cell receptor beta chains follows, all from one sample in a study of cytotoxic CD8 clonotypes in ibrutinib-treated CLL. Here immunoSEQ multiplex PCR was the method, and the copy in TCRdb shows in-frame clones only, minus some. The sample includes about 150,000 clones, 70% to 80% of them seen just once. The sequencing used PBMCs, collected after 24 months of ibrutinib treatment. The receptors were sampled from a human donor with chronic lymphocytic leukemia. Both conserved end residues are part of each CDR3. A D gene is named only where the DNA matches it firmly. The size of a clone is reported for some rows only, either as once, few or many, or as a class for expanded clones.

J | D | V | size | CDR3 | DNA
TRBJ1-4 | - | TRBV29-1 | few | CSARGGSSEKLFF | TGCAGCGCCAGAGGGGGGTCGTCTGAAAAACTGTTTTTT
TRBJ2-7 | TRBD2 | TRBV7-3 | many | CASRRPSTSERYEQYF | TGTGCCAGCCGACGCCCCTCCACTAGCGAGCGCTACGAGCAGTACTTC
TRBJ2-6 | - | TRBV6-1 | once | CASFHLSGANVLTF | TGTGCCAGCTTTCACCTCTCTGGGGCCAACGTCCTGACTTTC
TRBJ2-2 | TRBD2 | TRBV28 | - | CASSPGGGNTGELFF | TGTGCCAGCAGCCCGGGCGGGGGGAACACCGGGGAGCTGTTTTTT
TRBJ1-4 | - | TRBV25-1 | - | CASSANSRQFGNEKLFF | TGTGCCAGCAGTGCCAACTCCCGACAGTTCGGCAATGAAAAACTGTTTTTT
TRBJ1-1 | TRBD1 | TRBV6-6 | - | CASSPQGANTEAFF | TGTGCCAGCAGCCCACAGGGGGCGAACACTGAAGCTTTCTTT
TRBJ2-1 | - | TRBV19 | - | CASSMARFNEQFF | TGTGCCAGTAGTATGGCCCGGTTCAATGAGCAGTTCTTC
TRBJ2-1 | - | TRBV23-1 | - | CASRGRTVYNEQFF | TGCGCCAGCAGGGGGAGGACAGTCTACAATGAGCAGTTCTTC
TRBJ2-5 | TRBD2 | TRBV5-1 | - | CASSPGTTPEETQYF | TGCGCCAGCAGCCCCGGGACTACCCCCGAAGAGACCCAGTACTTC
TRBJ2-1 | TRBD2 | TRBV7-9 | - | CASSSRLAGGREQFF | TGTGCCAGCAGCTCAAGACTAGCGGGAGGGCGGGAGCAGTTCTTC
TRBJ2-1 | - | TRBV29-1 | - | CSVVGYNEQFF | TGCAGCGTTGTCGGGTACAATGAGCAGTTCTTC
TRBJ2-3 | - | TRBV21-1 | - | CASSKGGRGTDTQYF | TGTGCCAGCAGCAAAGGGGGCCGGGGCACAGATACGCAGTATTTT
TRBJ1-2 | - | TRBV28 | - | CASSRYGYTF | TGTGCCAGCAGCCGGTATGGCTACACCTTC
TRBJ2-5 | - | TRBV7-3 | - | CASSSPPGRQETQYF | TGTGCCAGCAGCTCCCCCCCCGGCCGTCAAGAGACCCAGTACTTC
TRBJ2-4 | - | TRBV4-3 | - | CASSQGEGNIQYF | TGCGCCAGCAGCCAAGGAGAGGGAAACATTCAGTACTTC
TRBJ2-1 | - | TRBV12-2 | - | CASRLQDRSPLYNEQFF | TGTGCAAGTCGCTTACAGGACAGGAGCCCCCTTTACAATGAGCAGTTCTTC
TRBJ2-5 | - | TRBV7-8 | - | CASSLGSAGGQETQYF | TGTGCCAGCAGCTTAGGGTCCGCCGGGGGCCAAGAGACCCAGTACTTC
TRBJ2-5 | TRBD2 | TRBV28 | - | CASSSLAGGQETQYF | TGTGCCAGCAGTTCCTTAGCGGGGGGGCAAGAGACCCAGTACTTC
TRBJ2-5 | - | TRBV5-6 | - | CASSAPGAQETQYF | TGTGCCAGCAGCGCCCCGGGAGCCCAAGAGACCCAGTACTTC
TRBJ2-5 | - | TRBV19 | - | CASSMDNQETQYF | TGTGCCAGTAGTATGGACAACCAAGAGACCCAGTACTTC
TRBJ1-4 | - | TRBV25-1 | - | CASKAHSQGANEKLFF | TGTGCCAGCAAGGCCCACTCACAGGGTGCTAATGAAAAACTGTTTTTT
TRBJ2-2 | TRBD2 | TRBV7-2 | - | CASSLYGTSNTGELFF | TGTGCCAGCAGCTTATACGGGACTAGCAACACCGGGGAGCTGTTTTTT
TRBJ1-6 | - | TRBV28 | - | CASSWRGPNSPLHF | TGTGCCAGCAGTTGGAGGGGACCCAATTCACCCCTCCACTTT
TRBJ1-2 | - | TRBV27 | - | CASSWGSHYGYTF | TGTGCCAGCAGTTGGGGCAGCCACTATGGCTACACCTTC
TRBJ1-2 | - | TRBV7-2 | - | CASSPWGRGGYTF | TGTGCCAGCAGCCCGTGGGGGAGAGGAGGCTACACCTTC
TRBJ2-2 | - | TRBV6-6 | - | CASSSGHNTGELFF | TGTGCCAGCAGTTCGGGACACAACACCGGGGAGCTGTTTTTT
TRBJ2-7 | TRBD1 | TRBV6-6 | - | CASSYVVGQGYEQYF | TGTGCCAGCAGTTACGTTGTCGGACAGGGATACGAGCAGTACTTC
TRBJ2-7 | TRBD1 | TRBV7-2 | - | CASSPRQGPTYEQYF | TGTGCCAGCAGCCCCCGACAGGGGCCCACCTACGAGCAGTACTTC
TRBJ2-7 | TRBD1 | TRBV5-1 | - | CASSPVTGANEQYF | TGCGCCAGCAGCCCAGTTACAGGGGCCAACGAGCAGTACTTC
TRBJ1-5 | - | TRBV6-1 | - | CASTRGSEPQHF | TGTGCCAGCACCCGGGGTTCGGAGCCCCAGCATTTT
TRBJ2-7 | - | TRBV18 | - | CASSPSGSSYEQYF | TGTGCCAGCTCACCCTCGGGGAGCTCCTACGAGCAGTACTTC